The subject of this entry is one T cell receptor beta chain. Its antigen remains unknown. Several immunoSEQ 96-well plates shared each subset's DNA, each plate a replicate. TCRdb's copy holds only in-frame clones and misses some; the assay was immunoSEQ multiplex PCR. Of about 2.4 million clones in the sample, around 94% were seen once. The V end was cut by 0 bases, the J end by 6 bases, with 0 bases between. CDR1 and CDR2 (germline): LGHNA, YSLEER. This CDR3 has 11 residues. The data were obtained in a study of shared clonotypes between healthy human individuals. Overall study findings and caveats: Several donors held around 5% of naive CD4 clonotypes in common.

The TCR sequence derives from a man between 18 and 29 years old in good health. The material sequenced was naive CD4+ T cells sorted from blood. Regarding subset: CD45RA+ positively selected. The V and J genes are TRBV4-3 and TRBJ2-4; D gene unclear. The CDR3 DNA is TGCGCCAGCAGCCAAGAAAACATTCAGTACTTC. Translating gives CASSQENIQYF.